This T cell receptor beta chain appears in the sequencing data of a study of glioma-infiltrating T cells after dendritic cell vaccination. Looking at the study overall: Glioblastoma patients came from Phase I and II dendritic cell vaccination trials.

In regard to this clone: Its specificity is unknown.

Study-wide findings and caveats: Survival was not directly related to TCR clonality in these patients.

As to time point: after dendritic cell vaccination, including at tumor progression/relapse. None of the glioblastoma patients had an isocitrate dehydrogenase mutation. PBMC sampling occurred before vaccination, two weeks after the third dose, and at progression. The germline V gene encodes CDR1 MGHRA and CDR2 YSYEKL. CDR3 length: 13 amino acids. Trimming removed 4 bases from V and 3 bases from J; junction bases left unmatched: 2. Produced via immunoSEQ multiplex PCR; TCRdb's table is partial and in-frame only. The sample holds tens of thousands of clones, roughly 84% seen once. This material consisted of blood, taken after dendritic cell vaccination. This receptor was obtained from a human donor with glioblastoma. The chain links TRBV4-1 to TRBJ1-2, with 7 bases identical to TRBD1. CDR3 sequence reads: CASSLQGDYGYTF. The DNA for the CDR3 is TGCGCCAGCAGCCTCCAGGGGGACTATGGCTACACCTTC.